This entry describes one TCR beta chain. Deletions cut 0 bases from V and 7 bases from J, with 13 bases between. The CDR3 is made up of 14 amino acids. Per germline, CDR1 SGHAT and CDR2 FQNNGV. PCR amplification relied on 60 Vbeta primers (plus 13 Jbeta primers). Clones were sequenced by immunoSEQ multiplex PCR, and TCRdb holds only the in-frame ones, with some missing. The top ten hold about 7.6% of the sample, which has 150,000 to 200,000 clones, roughly 73% seen once. This sample was taken from a study of cytomegalovirus exposure and HLA in healthy donors. Sequencing input: PBMCs. The source of this sequence is a woman between 35 and 50 years old in good health and CMV-seropositive. The chain joins TRBV11-2 to TRBJ2-7; D unclear. The CDR3 DNA is TGTGCCAGCAGCTTAGATCTAGATTTCTATGAGCAGTACTTC. Its protein is CASSLDLDFYEQYF. Drawing the rest from reference TRBV11-2 and TRBJ2-7, the complete variable domain is EAGVAQSPRYKIIEKRQSVAFWCNPISGHATLYWYQQILGQGPKLLIQFQNNGVVDDSQLPKDRFSAERLKGVDSTLKIQPAKLEDSAVYLCASSLDLDFYEQYFGPGTRLTVT.